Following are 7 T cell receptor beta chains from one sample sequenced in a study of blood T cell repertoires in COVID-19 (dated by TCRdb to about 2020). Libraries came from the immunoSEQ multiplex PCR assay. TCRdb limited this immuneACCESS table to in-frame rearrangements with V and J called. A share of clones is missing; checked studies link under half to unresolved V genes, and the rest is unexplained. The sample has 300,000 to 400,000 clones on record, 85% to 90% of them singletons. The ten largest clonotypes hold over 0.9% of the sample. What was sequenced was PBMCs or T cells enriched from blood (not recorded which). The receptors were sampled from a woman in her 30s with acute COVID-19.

This chain's CDR3 is CASSDESPGGFGDTQYF. CDR3 sequence (DNA): TGTGCCAGCAGTGACGAATCGCCGGGGGGCTTCGGAGATACGCAGTATTTT. This chain joins TRBV6-4 and TRBJ2-3, with D perhaps matching TRBD2 (7 bases). V was cut by 2 bases and J by 5 bases, with 20 bases left in between. The germline gives CDR1 MRHNA, CDR2 SNTAGT. The CDR3 totals 17 residues.

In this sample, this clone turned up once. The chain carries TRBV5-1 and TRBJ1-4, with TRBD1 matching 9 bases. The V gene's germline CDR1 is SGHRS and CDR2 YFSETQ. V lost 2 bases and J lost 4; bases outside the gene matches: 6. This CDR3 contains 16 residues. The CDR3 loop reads CASSFIQGARNEKLFF. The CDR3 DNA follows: TGCGCCAGCAGCTTTATACAGGGGGCTCGTAATGAAAAACTGTTTTTT.

CDR3 sequence reads: CASSLTTGGHNGYTF. The CDR3 region has the DNA TGTGCCAGCAGCCTAACGACAGGGGGGCATAATGGCTACACCTTC. This chain joins TRBV14 and TRBJ1-2, with 9 bases lining up with TRBD1. V lost 4 bases and J lost 6; bases outside the gene matches: 9. This CDR3 has 15 amino acids. CDR1 and CDR2 from the germline V gene are SGHDN and FVKESK.

The CDR3 DNA reads TGCGCCAGCAGTCACCGGGCCGGGACTAGATCCTACGAGCAGTACTTC. Translating it yields CASSHRAGTRSYEQYF. This rearrangement joins TRBV23-1 to TRBJ2-7; 8 bases are a match to TRBD2. TRBV23-1 qualifies as an ORF whose function is uncertain. V dropped 3 bases and J dropped 1; count of bases not matched to a gene: 8. The CDR3 length is 16 residues.

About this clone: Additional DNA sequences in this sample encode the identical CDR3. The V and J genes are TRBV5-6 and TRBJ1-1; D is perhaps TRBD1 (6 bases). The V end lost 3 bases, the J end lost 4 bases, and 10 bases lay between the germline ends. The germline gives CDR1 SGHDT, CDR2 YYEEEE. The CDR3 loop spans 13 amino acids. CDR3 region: CASSWGQSTEAFF. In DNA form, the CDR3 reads TGTGCCAGCAGCTGGGGGCAGAGCACTGAAGCTTTCTTT.

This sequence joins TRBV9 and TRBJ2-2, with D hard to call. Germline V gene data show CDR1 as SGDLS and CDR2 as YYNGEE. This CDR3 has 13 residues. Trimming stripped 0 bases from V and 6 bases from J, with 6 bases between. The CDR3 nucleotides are TGTGCCAGCAGCGTAGTGGGCTCCGGGGAGCTGTTTTTT. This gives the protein CASSVVGSGELFF.

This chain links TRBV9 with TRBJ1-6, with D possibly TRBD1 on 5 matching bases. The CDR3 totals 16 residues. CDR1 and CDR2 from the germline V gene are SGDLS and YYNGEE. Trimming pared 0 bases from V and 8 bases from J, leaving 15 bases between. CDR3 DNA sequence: TGTGCCAGCAGCGTAGTAGGAACAGGCCCCGATTCACCCCTCCACTTT. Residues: CASSVVGTGPDSPLHF.